The 10 T cell receptor beta chains in this list originate from one sample, sequenced in a study of cytomegalovirus exposure and HLA in healthy donors. The method was immunoSEQ multiplex PCR; TCRdb's version includes in-frame clones alone and lacks a portion of them. Among approximately 180,000 clones listed, about 82% were seen once. The sequenced material came from PBMCs. These receptors were obtained from a woman aged 18-29 years in good health and CMV-seronegative.

This chain uses TRBV5-1 with TRBJ2-2; TRBD2 is a possible D gene (5 bases). Trimming cost V 4 bases and J 1 base, with 5 bases left between them. CDR1 is SGHRS, CDR2 YFSETQ, per germline. There are 13 residues in the CDR3. CDR3 DNA sequence: TGCGCCAGCAGCGGAGGGAACACCGGGGAGCTGTTTTTT. Translated: CASSGGNTGELFF.

V is TRBV21-1 and J is TRBJ2-6; TRBD2 is the table's D call, not checked against the DNA. TRBV21-1 is marked as a pseudogene. The CDR3 runs 18 residues. CDR3 bases: TGTGCCAGCAGCAAAAGTGTTTGGGTGACTGGTGGGGCCAACGTCCTGACTTTC. This translates into CASSKSVWVTGGANVLTF.

The V call is TRBV19, the J call TRBJ1-5, with 7 bases lining up with TRBD1. The length of the CDR3 is 15 residues. Germline V gives CDR1 LNHDA, CDR2 SQIVND (reference sequence). Germline trimming cut 1 base from V and 4 bases from J; bases unmatched to any gene: 4. The CDR3 region is CASSIVGTENQPQHF. Written as DNA, the CDR3 is TGTGCCAGTAGTATAGTAGGGACAGAAAATCAGCCCCAGCATTTT.

The rearrangement links TRBV28 to TRBJ1-3, with 7 bases that match TRBD1. This CDR3 comprises 12 residues. The V gene's germline CDR1 is MDHEN and CDR2 SYDVKM. Trimming removed 7 bases from V and 7 bases from J; junction bases left unmatched: 4. The CDR3: CASNLQGNTIYF. The CDR3 nucleotides read TGTGCCAGCAATCTACAGGGGAACACCATATATTTT.

The rearrangement joins TRBV5-6 to TRBJ1-3; the D is unclear. The ends were cut back, 3 bases at V and 0 bases at J, with 13 bases in the middle. The CDR3 sequence is 16 residues long. The V gene's germline CDR1 is SGHDT and CDR2 YYEEEE. This CDR3 reads CASSSEGLISGNTIYF. The DNA for the CDR3 is TGTGCCAGCAGCTCAGAAGGACTGATCTCTGGAAACACCATATATTTT.

The chain employs TRBV5-5 and TRBJ1-2; no definite D call. This CDR3 comprises 12 residues. Trimming stripped 0 bases from V and 4 bases from J, with 4 bases between. CDR1 is SGHKS and CDR2 is YYEKEE in the germline V gene (reference sequence). CDR3 amino acids: CASSLGSYGYTF. Written as DNA, the CDR3 is TGTGCCAGCAGCTTGGGGAGCTATGGCTACACCTTC.

V is TRBV5-4 and J is TRBJ2-3, with a possible D match to TRBD2 (6 bases). The CDR3 covers 13 residues. The V gene's germline CDR1 is SGHNT and CDR2 YYREEE (reference sequence). Trimming removed 4 bases from V and 6 bases from J, with 12 bases in between. The CDR3 spells CASSPDYADTQYF. CDR3 DNA: TGTGCCAGCAGCCCGGACTACGCGGATACGCAGTATTTT.

The V call is TRBV9, the J call TRBJ1-4, with D perhaps TRBD1 (6 bases). V lost 4 bases, J lost 4 bases, and 14 bases lay in between. Germline V gene data show CDR1 as SGDLS and CDR2 as YYNGEE. This CDR3 region has 15 residues. Here the CDR3 reads CASSTQTGDNEKLFF. CDR3 DNA sequence: TGTGCCAGCAGCACTCAGACAGGAGATAATGAAAAACTGTTTTTT.

The chain has TRBV27 and TRBJ1-4; TRBD1 might be the D (5 bases). V dropped 3 bases and J dropped 8 bases, with 10 bases sitting between them. CDR1 is MNHEY and CDR2 is SMNVEV in the germline V gene (reference sequence). The CDR3 extends over 13 amino acids. The CDR3 DNA sequence: TGTGCCAGCAGTTTCAGGGTTGGGGAAAAACTGTTTTTT. This sequence encodes CASSFRVGEKLFF.

The sample holds one count of this clone. The CDR3 DNA reads as TGTGCCAGCAGTTTTTTACAGGGGGGCGGGGAGCTGTTTTTT. The encoded protein is CASSFLQGGGELFF. V is TRBV27 and J is TRBJ2-2; 8 bases are a match to TRBD1. V shed 3 bases and J 7 bases; nucleotides not matched to a gene: 4. The CDR3 consists of 14 residues. CDR1 and CDR2 (germline): MNHEY, SMNVEV (reference sequence).